This TCR beta chain came from a study of liver allograft versus peripheral blood T cells (dated by TCRdb to about 2020). For the wider study: T cell receptor repertoires present within transplanted livers were compared with repertoires in the peripheral blood of liver transplant recipients. Study-level results and caveats: T cell receptor repertoires inside liver allografts were reported to differ from those detected in peripheral blood.

Sequencer: Illumina MiSeq. TCRdb applied fastp at Q25 and MiXCR to the public reads, then kept only in-frame beta chains. All rows with the same CDR3 protein become a single entry with the most common DNA and genes. For this sample there are thousands of distinct CDR3 sequences; approximately 16% appear just once. The ten largest account for about 1.7% of the sample. With regard to this clonotype: The target of this receptor is not known. No much larger clone exists at a distance of one base, and base qualities are not known.

This sequence was found in a human patient who had a liver transplant. The graft donor may be the source of some T cells after a transplant.

The nucleotide sequence is TGTGCCAGCAGCGTAGTGTCCCAGAACACTGAAGCTTTCTTT. Its product reads: CASSVVSQNTEAFF. The sequence links TRBV9 to TRBJ1-1; the D gene is not confidently resolved. The CDR3 covers 14 residues, taking in both the cysteine and the phenylalanine. Only CDR3 DNA is held: 42 bases, read in frame from base 1. As encoded in the germline V gene, CDR1 is SGDLS while CDR2 is YYNGEE. V was cut back by 0 bases and J by 1 base, leaving a gap of 7 bases between them.